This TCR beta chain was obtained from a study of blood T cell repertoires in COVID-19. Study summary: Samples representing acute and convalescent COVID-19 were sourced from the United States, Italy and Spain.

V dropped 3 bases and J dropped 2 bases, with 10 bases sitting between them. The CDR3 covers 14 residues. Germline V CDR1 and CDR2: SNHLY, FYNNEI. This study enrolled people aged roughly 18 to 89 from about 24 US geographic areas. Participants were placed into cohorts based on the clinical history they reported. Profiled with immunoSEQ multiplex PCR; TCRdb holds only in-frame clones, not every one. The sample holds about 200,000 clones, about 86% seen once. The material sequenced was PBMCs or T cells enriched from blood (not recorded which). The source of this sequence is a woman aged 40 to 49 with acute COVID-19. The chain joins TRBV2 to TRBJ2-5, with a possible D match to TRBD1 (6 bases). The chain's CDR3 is CASSDPDRQETQYF. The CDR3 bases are TGTGCCAGCAGTGATCCGGACAGACAAGAGACCCAGTACTTC.